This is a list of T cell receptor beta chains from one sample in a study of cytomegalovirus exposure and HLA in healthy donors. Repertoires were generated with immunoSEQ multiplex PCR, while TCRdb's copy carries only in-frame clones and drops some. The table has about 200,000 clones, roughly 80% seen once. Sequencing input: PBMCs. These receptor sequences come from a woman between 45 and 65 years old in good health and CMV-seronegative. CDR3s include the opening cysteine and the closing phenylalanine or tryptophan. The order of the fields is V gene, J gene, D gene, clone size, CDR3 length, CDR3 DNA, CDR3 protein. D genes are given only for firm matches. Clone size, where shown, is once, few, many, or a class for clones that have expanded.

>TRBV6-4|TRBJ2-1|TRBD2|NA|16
TGTGCCAGCAGTCTCACTAGCGCCTTCTCCTACAATGAGCAGTTCTTC
CASSLTSAFSYNEQFF
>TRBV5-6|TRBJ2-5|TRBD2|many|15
TGTGCCAGCAGCTTGCTCGGGCTAGCGGGAGAGACCCAGTACTTC
CASSLLGLAGETQYF
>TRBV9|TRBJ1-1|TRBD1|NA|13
TGTGCCAGCAGCAAGAGACAGGGGGCTGAAGCTTTCTTT
CASSKRQGAEAFF
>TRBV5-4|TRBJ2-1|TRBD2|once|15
TGTGCCAGCAGCTTGCGACTAGCGGGAGGGCTTGAGCAGTTCTTC
CASSLRLAGGLEQFF
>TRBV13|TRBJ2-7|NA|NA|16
TGTGCCAGCAGCCCCCCAGAGGGTTCGAAGTCCTACGAGCAGTACTTC
CASSPPEGSKSYEQYF
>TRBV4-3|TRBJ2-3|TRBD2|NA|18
TGCGCCAGCAGCCCCGCGGGGGGGGGCCTTTTTAGCACAGATACGCAGTATTTT
CASSPAGGGLFSTDTQYF
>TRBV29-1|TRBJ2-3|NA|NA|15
TGCAGCGGAGGAGACAGCTTTCTTAGCACAGATACGCAGTATTTT
CSGGDSFLSTDTQYF
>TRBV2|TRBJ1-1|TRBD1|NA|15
TGTGCCAGCAGCGTAACCGGGACAGTGAACACTGAAGCTTTCTTT
CASSVTGTVNTEAFF
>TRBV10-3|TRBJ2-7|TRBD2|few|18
TGTGCCATCAGTGAGTCGCCCTGGACTAGCGGGGAATACTACGAGCAGTACTTC
CAISESPWTSGEYYEQYF
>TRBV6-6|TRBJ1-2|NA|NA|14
TGTGCCAGCAGCGACAGGCAAGGGGTTTATGGCTACACCTTC
CASSDRQGVYGYTF
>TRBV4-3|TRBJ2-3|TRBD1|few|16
TGCGCCAGCAGCCATACCGGGGACAGGGTGACAGATACGCAGTATTTT
CASSHTGDRVTDTQYF
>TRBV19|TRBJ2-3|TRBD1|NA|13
TGTGCCAGTAGTATAGGACAGGGGGATACGCAGTATTTT
CASSIGQGDTQYF
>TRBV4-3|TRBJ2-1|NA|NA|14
TGCGCCAGCAGCCAAGGCGGGACCTACAATGAGCAGCTCTTC
CASSQGGTYNEQLF
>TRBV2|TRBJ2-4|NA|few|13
TGTGCCAGCAGGATTATCGGTCCGGACATTCAGTACTTC
CASRIIGPDIQYF
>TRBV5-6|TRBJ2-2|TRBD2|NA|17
TGTGCCAGCAGGACTACAGGCGGGAGGGTGGGGACCGGGGAGCTGTTTTTT
CASRTTGGRVGTGELFF
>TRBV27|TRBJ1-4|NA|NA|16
TGTGCCAGCAGTCGCGGCTCGGCCGCAACTAATGAAAAACTGTTTTTT
CASSRGSAATNEKLFF
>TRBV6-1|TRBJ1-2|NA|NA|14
TGTGCCAGCAGTGAAGTGGCCAGGGTGAGCGGCTACACCTTC
CASSEVARVSGYTF
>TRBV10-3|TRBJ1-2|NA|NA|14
TGTGCCATCAGTGAACGGAGTTCTATGGGTGGCTACACCTTC
CAISERSSMGGYTF
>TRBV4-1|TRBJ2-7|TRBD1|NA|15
TGCGCCAGCAGGGACCCGGGACAGGGGACCTACGAGCAGTACTTC
CASRDPGQGTYEQYF
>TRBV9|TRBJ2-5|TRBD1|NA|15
TGTGCCAGCAGCGTAGAGGGGGCAGGGGGCAGGACCCAGTACTTC
CASSVEGAGGRTQYF
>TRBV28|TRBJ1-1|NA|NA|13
TGTGCCAGCAGGGCGGACATGAACACTGAAGCTTTCTTT
CASRADMNTEAFF
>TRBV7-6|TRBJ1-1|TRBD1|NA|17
TGTGCCAGCAGCCTCATAAGGGGGCCTGGCCGGGTCACTGAAGCTTTCTTT
CASSLIRGPGRVTEAFF
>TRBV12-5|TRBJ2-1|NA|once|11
TGTGCTAGTGGTTTTGAGAGCGGGCAGTTCTTC
CASGFESGQFF
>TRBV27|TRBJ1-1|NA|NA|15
TGTGCCAGCAGTTTATCGGAGGGGGGGAGGACTGAAGCTTTCTTT
CASSLSEGGRTEAFF
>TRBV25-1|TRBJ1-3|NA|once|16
TGTGCCAGCAGTAGAACCGGGACAAGCATAGGAAACACCATATATTTT
CASSRTGTSIGNTIYF
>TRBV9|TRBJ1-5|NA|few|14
TGTGCCAGCAGCGTAGGCAGTAGCAATCAGCCCCAGCATTTT
CASSVGSSNQPQHF
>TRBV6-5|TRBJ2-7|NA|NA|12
TGTGCCAGCAGTTACTCGAGGAGCGAGCAGTACTTC
CASSYSRSEQYF
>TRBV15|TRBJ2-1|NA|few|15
TGTGCCACCAGCAGAATGGGGCTAGCGATGAATGAGCAGTTCTTC
CATSRMGLAMNEQFF
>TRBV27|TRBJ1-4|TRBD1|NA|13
TGTGCCAGCAGTGGGCCAGGGGGGGAAAAACTGTTTTTT
CASSGPGGEKLFF
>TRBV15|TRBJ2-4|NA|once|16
TGTGCCACCAGCAGAGATCCGAGGTCTACCAAAAACATTCAGTACTTC
CATSRDPRSTKNIQYF